The 21 T cell receptor beta chains listed next were all sequenced from one sample in a study of identical twins. TCRdb re-called the 5' RACE reads with MiXCR, one entry per CDR3 protein. The sample has about 250,000 distinct CDR3 sequences, approximately 7.3% seen once. This sample was also put to use in a study of yellow fever vaccine responses in identical twins.

The source material was CD8+ T cells sorted from blood. All receptors derive from a woman between 18 and 29 years old in good health.

The V call is TRBV27, the J call TRBJ2-3; 7 bases are shared with TRBD1. V trimming: 5 bases; J trimming: 1 base; junction bases outside the gene matches: 18. Germline V gene sequence: CDR1 MNHEY, CDR2 SMNVEV (reference sequence). The CDR3 extends over 19 amino acids. The DNA of the CDR3 is TGTGCCAGCAGTCCCCTCGACCGGGACAGTCGGGGAGGCACAGATACGCAGTATTTT. This translates into CASSPLDRDSRGGTDTQYF.

This clonotype was observed a few times. V usage is TRBV2 and J usage is TRBJ2-7; unclear D gene. The V gene lost 1 base and the J gene lost 7 bases, with 14 bases spanning the gap. The germline gives CDR1 SNHLY, CDR2 FYNNEI. The CDR3 is 14 amino acids. The DNA for the CDR3 is TGTGCCAGCAGTGAAGTTTGGGCCAGCGAGGAGCAGTACTTC. Its protein product is CASSEVWASEEQYF.

A remark on this clonotype: One end of the junction fails to match germline, which may point to a read error. V is TRBV9 and J is TRBJ1-1; 7 nucleotides align to TRBD1. CDR1 is SGDLS, CDR2 YYNGEE, per germline. The CDR3 runs to 15 residues. CDR3 region: CASSVVAPQGGESFF. CDR3 sequence (DNA): TGTGCCAGCAGCGTAGTAGCCCCTCAAGGGGGCGAGTCTTTTTTT.

This clonotype came up many times. This chain joins TRBV12-3 or TRBV12-4 and TRBJ2-2, with D possibly being TRBD2 (6 bases). CDR3 length: 17 residues. The ends were cut back, 1 base at V and 0 bases at J, with 12 bases in the middle. CDR3 nucleotide sequence: TGTGCCAGCAGTTTAGTGGGCCGGGAGTCGAACACCGGGGAGCTGTTTTTT. Amino acids: CASSLVGRESNTGELFF.

This clonotype occurred many times. The chain combines TRBV7-9 with TRBJ2-3, with unresolved D. The germline V gene encodes CDR1 SEHNR and CDR2 FQNEAQ (reference sequence). This CDR3 spans 14 amino acids. V shed 5 bases and J shed 6 bases, with 15 bases lying between them. CDR3 sequence: CASSPGLAQDTQYF. CDR3 nucleotide sequence: TGTGCCAGCAGCCCGGGCCTGGCCCAGGATACGCAGTATTTT.

The table lists this clonotype with a few counts. The chain combines TRBV4-1 with TRBJ2-7; 9 nucleotides align to TRBD1. V was pared by 3 bases and J by 4 bases, with 4 bases of the junction left unmatched. The CDR3 spans 14 residues. Germline values: CDR1 MGHRA, CDR2 YSYEKL. The CDR3 DNA sequence: TGCGCCAGCAGCCAGGAGACAGGGGGTTACGAGCAGTACGTC. This gives the protein CASSQETGGYEQYV.

This clonotype was seen a few times. The rearrangement uses TRBV3-1 and TRBJ2-1, with a weak D call TRBD2 (6 bases). The CDR3 contains 15 residues. V was trimmed by 3 bases and J by 4 bases, leaving 13 bases between them. Germline V lookup: CDR1 LGHDT, CDR2 YNNKEL (reference sequence). The CDR3: CASSHPPGGYNEQFF. For the CDR3, the DNA is TGTGCCAGCAGCCACCCCCCAGGAGGGTACAATGAGCAGTTCTTC.

The table lists this clonotype with a few counts. This chain links TRBV2 with TRBJ1-2; D is perhaps TRBD1 (6 bases). Germline values: CDR1 SNHLY, CDR2 FYNNEI. Between the trimmed V and J ends, which lost 11 bases and 2 bases, there was a span of 15 bases. This CDR3 contains 13 residues. In DNA, the CDR3 is TGTGCCTGCCTCGGGGGCTGGAACTATGGCTACACCTTC. It specifies CACLGGWNYGYTF.

The chain carries TRBV27 and TRBJ2-7, with TRBD2 identical over 7 bases. The CDR3 spans 14 residues. V was clipped by 3 bases and J by 3 bases; unmatched bases: 5. Germline CDR1 MNHEY, CDR2 SMNVEV (reference sequence). CDR3 protein: CASSLAGRFYEQYF. The CDR3 region has the DNA TGTGCCAGCAGTTTGGCCGGGAGGTTCTACGAGCAGTACTTC.

The chain employs TRBV6-2 or TRBV6-3 and TRBJ2-7; no clear D gene. Germline loops: CDR1 MNHEY, CDR2 SVGEGT. This CDR3 contains 12 residues. Trimming shortened V by 8 bases and J by 3 bases, and 11 bases separated the two germline ends. The CDR3 loop is CASGRTGYEQYF. CDR3 in DNA: TGTGCCAGCGGGCGGACCGGCTACGAGCAGTACTTC.

This clonotype was seen at least ten times. The gene calls are TRBV12-3 or TRBV12-4 and TRBJ2-1; 8 bases match TRBD2. V shed 7 bases and J 3 bases; nucleotides not matched to a gene: 8. CDR3 size: 15 residues. Here the CDR3 reads CASTFSGSYYNEQFF. The CDR3 nucleotides are TGTGCCAGCACCTTCAGCGGGAGCTACTACAATGAGCAGTTCTTC.

Only a few counts were recorded for this clonotype. The rearrangement joins TRBV11-1 to TRBJ2-1; TRBD2 matches 13 bases. This CDR3 is built from 18 residues. V dropped 5 bases and J dropped 0; count of bases not matched to a gene: 7. Germline assignment: CDR1 SGHAT and CDR2 FQDESV (reference sequence). CDR3 protein: CASSLLAGGLSSYNEQFF. The CDR3 DNA reads as TGTGCCAGCAGCCTACTAGCGGGGGGGCTAAGCTCCTACAATGAGCAGTTCTTC.

This clonotype was counted at least ten times. The genes are TRBV28 and TRBJ2-1; TRBD2 matches at 9 bases. There are 14 residues in the CDR3. Germline assignment: CDR1 MDHEN and CDR2 SYDVKM. The V and J ends lost 8 bases and 4 bases, in that order; junction bases with no gene match: 6. The CDR3 loop is CASSAGGGYNEQFF. Written as DNA, the CDR3 is TGTGCCAGCTCAGCGGGAGGAGGGTACAATGAGCAGTTCTTC.

In its sample, this clonotype was seen many times. Here the CDR3 DNA reads TGCGCCAGCAGCGCGGGACAGGGGTTTTTTGATGAAAAACTGTTTTTT. It translates to CASSAGQGFFDEKLFF. The chain combines TRBV5-1 with TRBJ1-4; TRBD1 matches at 10 bases. Germline V gene lookup returns CDR1 SGHRS and CDR2 YFSETQ. The ends lost 4 bases at V and 6 bases at J; junction bases unmatched: 9. The CDR3 runs 16 residues.

The CDR3 region is CASSQVTDTYEQYV. CDR3 coding DNA: TGTGCCAGCAGCCAAGTAACAGACACCTACGAGCAGTACGTC. The chain links TRBV3-1 to TRBJ2-7; no clear D. Trimming took off 1 base at V and 2 bases at J, with 9 bases between the two ends. This CDR3 has 14 amino acids. CDR1 is LGHDT and CDR2 is YNNKEL in the germline V gene (reference sequence).

This clonotype was seen at least ten times. The V call is TRBV11-2, the J call TRBJ2-1; D not resolved. Germline CDR1 SGHAT, CDR2 FQNNGV. This CDR3 comprises 13 residues. V was trimmed by 5 bases and J by 2 bases, leaving 7 bases between them. DNA for the CDR3: TGTGCCAGCAGCCCCAGTCCCTACAATGAGCAGTTCTTC. Protein: CASSPSPYNEQFF.

CDR3 sequence: CASSPRTGEIGGELFF. Here the CDR3 DNA reads TGTGCCAGCAGCCCCCGGACGGGGGAGATAGGAGGGGAGCTGTTTTTT. The V gene is TRBV9, the J gene TRBJ2-2, with a possible D match to TRBD2 (6 bases). This CDR3 has 16 residues. V was shortened by 4 bases and J by 8 bases, with 21 bases between the two germline ends. The germline V gene encodes CDR1 SGDLS and CDR2 YYNGEE.

V gene TRBV14 combines with J gene TRBJ2-1, with TRBD2 identical over 8 bases. Germline CDR1 is SGHDN and CDR2 is FVKESK. V was pared by 3 bases and J by 8 bases, with 9 bases of the junction left unmatched. The CDR3 loop spans 15 amino acids. CDR3 sequence (DNA): TGTGCCAGCAGCCAGGGGACTAGTACGGGCGATGAGCAGTTCTTC. Its translation is CASSQGTSTGDEQFF. Supplemented by reference TRBV14 and TRBJ2-1, the full variable domain reads EAGVTQFPSHSVIEKGQTVTLRCDPISGHDNLYWYRRVMGKEIKFLLHFVKESKQDESGMPNNRFLAERTGGTYSTLKVQPAELEDSGVYFCASSQGTSTGDEQFFGPGTRLTVL.

This clonotype was seen a handful of times. The chain employs TRBV7-8 and TRBJ1-1; weak D call: TRBD1 (6 bases). Germline V CDR1 and CDR2: SGHVS, FQNEAQ. The CDR3 is made up of 14 amino acids. V was trimmed by 6 bases and J by 3 bases, leaving 14 bases between them. CDR3 nucleotide sequence: TGTGCCAGCAGTTCGAGGGGGACTTACACTGAAGCTTTCTTT. The encoded protein is CASSSRGTYTEAFF.

This clonotype was found a few times. The V gene is TRBV6-1, the J gene TRBJ1-1; a possible D gene is TRBD1 (5 bases). This CDR3 is built from 14 residues. CDR1 MNHNS and CDR2 SASEGT come from the germline V gene. V shed 6 bases and J shed 1 base, with 12 bases lying between them. The CDR3 here is CASSPTETNTEAFF. Here the CDR3 DNA reads TGTGCCAGCAGCCCGACAGAGACGAACACTGAAGCTTTCTTT.

The chain uses TRBV12-3 or TRBV12-4 and TRBJ1-1, with 12 bases matching TRBD1. V lost 6 bases, J lost 3 bases, and 8 bases stayed unmatched. The CDR3 spans 16 residues. CDR3 nucleotides: TGTGCCAGCAGCCGGGACAGGGGGCGCTCGGACACTGAAGCTTTCTTT. Translating gives CASSRDRGRSDTEAFF.